These 27 T cell receptor beta chains originate from one sample sequenced in a study of blood T cell repertoires in COVID-19. The data were produced by immunoSEQ multiplex PCR, yet TCRdb's version contains in-frame clones alone and is incomplete. In the table there are about 130,000 clones, 60% to 80% of which are singletons. Material for sequencing was peripheral blood. These TCRs come from a man aged 55 to 70 with acute or convalescent COVID-19.

This chain connects TRBV4-2 to TRBJ2-1; D gene unclear. Trimming pared 0 bases from V and 0 bases from J, leaving 12 bases between. The CDR3 consists of 17 residues. CDR1 is LGHNA and CDR2 is YNFKEQ in the germline V gene. The CDR3: CASSQDGDSRSYNEQFF. CDR3 bases: TGTGCCAGCAGCCAAGACGGTGACTCACGCTCCTACAATGAGCAGTTCTTC.

V is TRBV5-6 and J is TRBJ2-7; no firm D call. CDR3 length equals 14 residues. Germline assignment: CDR1 SGHDT and CDR2 YYEEEE. Trimming stripped 0 bases from V and 6 bases from J, with 13 bases between. DNA for the CDR3: TGTGCCAGCAGCTTGGCTCTTAATCTCGGCGAGCAGTACTTC. It is translated as CASSLALNLGEQYF.

The V gene is TRBV24-1, the J gene TRBJ2-1; the match to TRBD2 covers 10 bases. The CDR3 sequence is 18 residues long. Germline-derived CDR1 and CDR2 are KGHDR and SFDVKD. The V gene end was trimmed by 4 bases and the J gene end by 4 bases; junction bases not matched to a gene: 12. Written as DNA, the CDR3 is TGTGCCACCAGTGAACCGACTAGCGGGTCTAACACTTACAATGAGCAGTTCTTC. Translating gives CATSEPTSGSNTYNEQFF.

This chain joins TRBV2 and TRBJ1-1; the D gene is possibly TRBD1 (5 bases). V was trimmed by 6 bases and J by 3 bases, leaving 14 bases between them. Germline V gene data show CDR1 as SNHLY and CDR2 as FYNNEI. CDR3 length: 14 residues. For the CDR3, the DNA is TGTGCCAGCAGGGGGGGTTCCAGGGACACTGAAGCTTTCTTT. It yields the protein CASRGGSRDTEAFF.

CDR3 nucleotide sequence: TGTGCCAGCAGTGAAGCTTCCCGAGGGAACTATGTTGGCTACACCTTC. Protein product: CASSEASRGNYVGYTF. The V and J genes are TRBV6-1 and TRBJ1-2; D call uncertain. The CDR3 extends over 16 amino acids. Germline V gene lookup returns CDR1 MNHNS and CDR2 SASEGT. Deletions cut 0 bases from V and 7 bases from J, with 18 bases between.

V and J are TRBV19 and TRBJ1-5; 10 nucleotides line up with TRBD1. Germline assignment: CDR1 LNHDA and CDR2 SQIVND (reference sequence). This CDR3 has 17 residues. The V and J ends lost 2 bases and 2 bases, in that order; junction bases with no gene match: 6. CDR3 sequence: CASSIRTGGFGNQPQHF. CDR3 coding DNA: TGTGCCAGTAGTATACGGACAGGGGGGTTTGGCAATCAGCCCCAGCATTTT.

CDR3 region: CASSKLAPSYNEQFF. For the CDR3, the DNA is TGTGCCAGCAGCAAACTAGCGCCCTCCTACAATGAGCAGTTCTTC. The chain carries TRBV7-2 and TRBJ2-1; 7 positions match TRBD2. There are 15 residues in the CDR3. Germline V gene lookup returns CDR1 SGHTA and CDR2 FQGNSA. The junction had 4 bases not matched to a gene; V was cut back by 5 bases and J by 0 bases.

V usage is TRBV5-6 and J usage is TRBJ2-7; 7 bases line up with TRBD1. J lost 2 bases, V lost 2 bases, and 4 bases had no gene match. The CDR3 has 14 amino acids. CDR1 is SGHDT and CDR2 is YYEEEE in the germline V gene. The DNA of the CDR3 is TGTGCCAGCAGCTTCCGACAGGGACCCTACGAGCAGTACTTC. It specifies CASSFRQGPYEQYF.

This clone came up once. CDR3 DNA sequence: TGTGCCAGCAGTAACCTTGGACACATTTACGAGCAGTACTTC. It translates to CASSNLGHIYEQYF. J is TRBJ2-7 and V is TRBV6-2 or TRBV6-3; possible D gene TRBD1, 5 bases. The CDR3 totals 14 residues. The V gene lost 5 bases and the J gene lost 4 bases, with 15 bases spanning the gap. The germline V gene encodes CDR1 MNHEY and CDR2 SVGEGT.

This clone was found a few times. The chain carries TRBV6-9 and TRBJ1-5; no definite D call. Germline V CDR1 and CDR2: MNHGY, SVAAGI. CDR3 size: 19 residues. Trimming shortened V by 5 bases and J by 0 bases, and 23 bases separated the two germline ends. As DNA, the CDR3 is TGTGCCAGCAGTCCCTCCGCCTGTCAGCGTCCTTATAGCAATCAGCCCCAGCATTTT. Translating it yields CASSPSACQRPYSNQPQHF.

This clone was observed a few times. The V and J genes are TRBV10-3 and TRBJ1-5; D unclear. The germline CDR1 and CDR2 sequences are ENHRY and SYGVKD. The CDR3 totals 13 residues. V dropped 7 bases and J dropped 5 bases, with 12 bases sitting between them. CDR3 sequence reads: CAIKGGNDQPQHF. As DNA, the CDR3 is TGTGCCATCAAGGGCGGGAACGATCAGCCCCAGCATTTT.

The chain joins TRBV12-3 or TRBV12-4 to TRBJ2-7; D unclear. The length of the CDR3 is 13 residues. V was trimmed by 5 bases and J by 4 bases, leaving 12 bases between them. DNA of the CDR3: TGTGCCAGCAGTGTAAACTCAGGTTACGAGCAGTACTTC. Its translation: CASSVNSGYEQYF.

This sequence joins TRBV2 and TRBJ1-1, with D hard to call. The germline V and J ends were trimmed by 6 bases and 1 base, with 9 bases remaining between them. This CDR3 region has 13 residues. CDR1 is SNHLY, CDR2 FYNNEI, per germline. The CDR3 nucleotides are TGTGCCAGCAGCGGACTTAAGAACACTGAAGCTTTCTTT. As protein: CASSGLKNTEAFF.

This rearrangement joins TRBV11-2 to TRBJ2-3; perhaps TRBD2 as D (6 bases). This CDR3 contains 14 residues. Trimming stripped 1 base from V and 6 bases from J, with 11 bases between. The germline CDR1 and CDR2 sequences are SGHAT and FQNNGV. The CDR3 coding sequence is TGTGCCAGCAGCTTAGCCTCGCGGGGTGATACGCAGTATTTT. This sequence encodes CASSLASRGDTQYF.

The rearrangement uses TRBV2 and TRBJ1-2; the D gene is possibly TRBD1 (6 bases). This CDR3 contains 16 residues. Germline loops: CDR1 SNHLY, CDR2 FYNNEI. With 8 bases removed from V and 4 bases from J, the gap between germline ends came to 23 bases. CDR3 DNA: TGTGCCAGCTCAAACGTCCGGACAGCAGACCGCTATGGCTACACCTTC. Translating gives CASSNVRTADRYGYTF.

The chain joins TRBV29-1 to TRBJ1-3, with D possibly being TRBD1 (6 bases). Per the germline V gene, CDR1 is SQVTM and CDR2 is ANQGSEA. CDR3 length: 14 residues. Trimming shortened V by 7 bases and J by 0 bases, and 13 bases separated the two germline ends. The CDR3: CSAVAGVSGNTIYF. As DNA, the CDR3 is TGCAGCGCCGTAGCAGGGGTCTCTGGAAACACCATATATTTT.

This chain joins TRBV6-6 and TRBJ2-2; 9 bases align to TRBD1. The V segment lost 5 bases and the J segment 7 bases; nucleotides outside the gene matches: 11. CDR1 is MNHNY, CDR2 SVGAGI, per germline (reference sequence). This CDR3 has 16 residues. Written as DNA, the CDR3 is TGTGCCAGCAGTACGACAAGGGACAGGGCGATCGGGGAGCTGTTTTTT. This codes for CASSTTRDRAIGELFF.

This clone was seen a single time. This sequence joins TRBV6-5 and TRBJ2-3; the D gene is possibly TRBD2 (6 bases). CDR3 length: 14 residues. From germline, CDR1 is MNHEY and CDR2 SVGAGI. V dropped 8 bases and J dropped 8 bases, with 20 bases sitting between them. CDR3 loop: CASLVGGDTLTQYF. DNA for the CDR3: TGTGCCAGCTTAGTGGGCGGGGATACCCTTACGCAGTATTTT.

This chain connects TRBV12-5 to TRBJ2-7; D is unclear. Germline values: CDR1 LGHNT, CDR2 FRNRAP. Trimming removed 4 bases from V and 2 bases from J, with 6 bases in between. The CDR3 length is 12 residues. The DNA for the CDR3 is TGTGCTAGTGGTTCCTTCCCCTACGAGCAGTACTTC. This translates into CASGSFPYEQYF.

CDR3 coding DNA: TGCGCCAGCAGCTTGGATGTCGCGGCCTCTTATGGCTACACCTTC. Translation: CASSLDVAASYGYTF. The chain has TRBV5-1 and TRBJ1-2; D gene ambiguous. Germline-derived CDR1 and CDR2 are SGHRS and YFSETQ. The CDR3 has 15 residues. V was shortened by 0 bases and J by 5 bases, with 14 bases between the two germline ends. The whole variable domain, filled in from reference TRBV5-1 and TRBJ1-2, reads KAGVTQTPRYLIKTRGQQVTLSCSPISGHRSVSWYQQTPGQGLQFLFEYFSETQRNKGNFPGRFSGRQFSNSRSEMNVSTLELGDSALYLCASSLDVAASYGYTFGSGTRLTVV.

Only one count was recorded for this clone. The V and J genes are TRBV6-5 and TRBJ1-6; TRBD1 is a possible D gene (5 bases). The length of the CDR3 is 15 residues. Trimming left V 0 bases short and J 6 bases short, with 9 bases between. Germline-derived CDR1 and CDR2 are MNHEY and SVGAGI. CDR3 residues: CASSYSGAANSPLHF. CDR3 DNA: TGTGCCAGCAGTTACTCTGGGGCGGCTAATTCACCCCTCCACTTT.

The chain employs TRBV6-2 or TRBV6-3 and TRBJ1-1; weak D call: TRBD1 (5 bases). The CDR3 is made up of 15 amino acids. Germline loops: CDR1 MNHEY, CDR2 SVGEGT. V was shortened by 4 bases and J by 0 bases, with 12 bases between the two germline ends. In DNA, the CDR3 is TGTGCCAGCAGTTCCGGACATTTCATGAACACTGAAGCTTTCTTT. Its translation is CASSSGHFMNTEAFF.

The rearrangement links TRBV30 to TRBJ1-1; 10 bases align to TRBD1. The V segment lost 3 bases and the J segment 10 bases; nucleotides outside the gene matches: 8. The CDR3 extends over 13 amino acids. Germline V gives CDR1 GTSNPN, CDR2 SVGIG (reference sequence). CDR3 protein: CAWSPGQGRRAFF. CDR3 in DNA: TGTGCCTGGAGCCCGGGACAGGGGAGAAGAGCTTTCTTT.

This clone was observed once. V gene TRBV7-3 combines with J gene TRBJ2-1; 8 positions agree with TRBD2. Unmatched junction bases numbered 10, after V lost 5 bases and J lost 7 bases. This CDR3 is 15 amino acids long. Germline V lookup: CDR1 SGHTA, CDR2 FQGTGA. This CDR3 reads CASSPKRGGPNEQFF. Written as DNA, the CDR3 is TGTGCCAGCAGCCCAAAACGGGGGGGCCCTAATGAGCAGTTCTTC.

This clone has a handful of counts. The rearrangement joins TRBV7-3 to TRBJ2-6, with a weak D call TRBD2 (6 bases). The CDR3 is 18 amino acids. The germline V and J ends were trimmed by 5 bases and 0 bases, with 17 bases remaining between them. Germline values: CDR1 SGHTA, CDR2 FQGTGA. The chain's CDR3 is CASSQDAGTFSGANVLTF. Written as DNA, the CDR3 is TGTGCCAGCAGCCAGGACGCGGGAACGTTCTCTGGGGCCAACGTCCTGACTTTC.

The CDR3 reads CASSDRGLPVEKLFF. The DNA of the CDR3 is TGTGCCAGCAGTGATCGCGGCCTACCCGTTGAAAAACTGTTTTTT. This rearrangement joins TRBV6-1 to TRBJ1-4; no clear D gene. Germline CDR1 reads MNHNS; CDR2 reads SASEGT. This CDR3 is 15 amino acids long. Trimming took 3 bases from V and 7 from J, leaving 15 bases between them.

The J gene is TRBJ2-3, the V gene TRBV5-4; 9 nucleotides match TRBD2. This CDR3 comprises 15 residues. The germline gives CDR1 SGHNT, CDR2 YYREEE (reference sequence). V lost 1 base, J lost 1 base, and 1 base stayed unmatched. CDR3 nucleotides: TGTGCCAGCAGCTTGAAGCGGGGGGGCACAGATACGCAGTATTTT. As protein: CASSLKRGGTDTQYF.